The T cell receptor beta chain under discussion was sequenced for a study of OX40 agonist ivuxolimab in advanced cancers. Across the study: Cohort: roughly 79% men, mean age about 60, aged about 20 to 80.

Peripheral blood came from all dose cohorts at three timepoints. Broader study findings: CD8+ T cells showed, on average, more clonal expansion than CD4+ cells. CD4+ and CD8+ T cells in blood underwent clonal expansion by week 6 at 0.1 to 3.0 mg/kg.

Germline CDR1 is MGHRA and CDR2 is YSYEKL. V lost 1 base to trimming and J lost 3 bases, with 12 bases between them. This CDR3 has 15 amino acids. This table comes from immunoSEQ multiplex PCR, and its TCRdb copy is limited to in-frame clones, with some not included. The sample records 44,000 or so clones, around 80% being singletons. In the case of this clone: Antigen specificity is unknown.

The chain combines TRBV4-1 with TRBJ1-2; D remains ambiguous. This sequence was found in an adult with an advanced solid tumor such as melanoma, head and neck, liver or kidney cancer. Sequencing used CD4+ or CD8+ T cells sorted from blood, obtained in a trial of the OX40 agonist ivuxolimab. The CDR3 region has the DNA TGCGCCAGCAGCCAAGCACAGACTCCTGACTATGGCTACACCTTC. Encoded protein: CASSQAQTPDYGYTF.